Below are 16 T cell receptor beta chains sequenced from a single sample in a study of cytotoxic CD8 clonotypes in ibrutinib-treated CLL. Here immunoSEQ multiplex PCR was the method, and the copy in TCRdb shows in-frame clones only, minus some. The sample contains some 200,000 clones, roughly three quarters of which appear only once. The source material was PBMCs, sampled after 12 months of ibrutinib treatment. These receptors were taken from a human donor with chronic lymphocytic leukemia.

This chain joins TRBV5-1 and TRBJ2-7; D perhaps matches TRBD2 (5 bases). CDR1 and CDR2 from the germline V gene are SGHRS and YFSETQ. The CDR3 is made up of 14 amino acids. V lost 3 bases and J lost 0, with 10 bases in between. For the CDR3, the DNA is TGCGCCAGCAGCTCTCGGACTGCCTCCTACGAGCAGTACTTC. Amino acid sequence: CASSSRTASYEQYF.

The gene calls are TRBV30 and TRBJ2-2; D not resolved. V lost 0 bases and J 5 bases, leaving 7 bases between the germline ends. CDR3 size: 13 residues. Germline assignment: CDR1 GTSNPN and CDR2 SVGIG (reference sequence). This CDR3 is CAWSVSGTGELFF. The CDR3 DNA reads TGTGCCTGGAGTGTCTCTGGGACCGGGGAGCTGTTTTTT.

This clone was counted only a few times. Here the CDR3 reads CAHIRTGGASGGYTF. The CDR3 bases are TGTGCCCACATACGGACAGGGGGCGCTTCGGGTGGCTACACCTTC. This chain joins TRBV6-1 and TRBJ1-2; 11 nucleotides line up with TRBD1. Germline V CDR1 and CDR2: MNHNS, SASEGT. The CDR3 runs 15 residues. J lost 7 bases, V lost 11 bases, and 15 bases had no gene match.

This rearrangement joins TRBV6-5 to TRBJ2-7, with 8 bases lining up with TRBD1. CDR1 and CDR2 (germline): MNHEY, SVGAGI. CDR3 length equals 15 residues. After removal of 7 bases from V and 0 bases from J, the junction contained 8 bases not matched to a gene. CDR3 in DNA: TGTGCCAGCACCCGGACGGGGACAGGCTCCTACGAGCAGTACTTC. Protein product: CASTRTGTGSYEQYF.

J is TRBJ2-7 and V is TRBV5-1, with 8 bases matching TRBD2. Germline loops: CDR1 SGHRS, CDR2 YFSETQ. Trimming cost V 4 bases and J 4 bases; bases outside gene matches: 10. The CDR3 loop spans 15 amino acids. CDR3 coding DNA: TGCGCCAGCAGCCTGGGGGCGGGGGGCTCATACGAGCAGTACTTC. Encoded protein: CASSLGAGGSYEQYF.

CDR3 loop: CASTGGLATYNEQFF. The CDR3 coding sequence is TGTGCCAGCACCGGGGGACTAGCGACCTACAATGAGCAGTTCTTC. V gene TRBV9 combines with J gene TRBJ2-1, with 10 bases identical to TRBD2. CDR3 length: 15 residues. J lost 2 bases, V lost 6 bases, and 5 bases had no gene match. In germline, CDR1 is SGDLS, CDR2 YYNGEE.

This chain connects TRBV6-1 to TRBJ2-2, with 7 bases identical to TRBD1. V gave up 7 bases and J gave up 2 bases; unmatched junction bases: 7. Germline CDR1 reads MNHNS; CDR2 reads SASEGT. The length of the CDR3 is 15 residues. The DNA for the CDR3 is TGTGCCAGCAAACGGGCAGGGGGAAACACCGGGGAGCTGTTTTTT. This codes for CASKRAGGNTGELFF.

This clone appeared many times. The CDR3 nucleotides read TGTGCCACCAGCAGAGATTCTCTAGGAGGTTGGCGCGAGCAGTTCTTC. Translation gives CATSRDSLGGWREQFF. The chain couples TRBV15 to TRBJ2-1; D is perhaps TRBD2 (5 bases). Trimming shortened V by 0 bases and J by 10 bases, and 19 bases separated the two germline ends. The CDR3 covers 16 residues. Germline values: CDR1 LNHNV, CDR2 YYDKDF (reference sequence).

V and J are TRBV6-1 and TRBJ2-7; D is possibly TRBD1 (6 bases). The CDR3 loop spans 13 amino acids. The V and J ends lost 2 bases and 6 bases respectively, with 11 bases between them. CDR1 is MNHNS, CDR2 SASEGT, per germline. The CDR3 DNA reads as TGTGCCAGCAGTGAATACAGGGTGGGCGAGCAGTACTTC. This sequence encodes CASSEYRVGEQYF.

Comment on this clone: The junction departs from the called germline gene at one end, perhaps through a read error. This sequence joins TRBV7-7 and TRBJ2-5; no clear D gene. CDR1 and CDR2 (germline): SSHAT, FNYEAQ (reference sequence). The CDR3 spans 13 residues. This CDR3 reads CASSLGALETQYF. CDR3 sequence (DNA): TGTGCTAGCAGCTTAGGTGCTCTTGAGACCCAGTACTTC.

The rearrangement links TRBV15 to TRBJ1-1, with unresolved D. The CDR3 consists of 12 residues. CDR1 and CDR2 (germline): LNHNV, YYDKDF (reference sequence). With 8 bases removed from V and 3 bases from J, the gap between germline ends came to 10 bases. CDR3 sequence (DNA): TGTGCCACCTGGTCCCGAGACACTGAAGCTTTCTTT. Protein sequence: CATWSRDTEAFF.

The J gene is TRBJ1-1, the V gene TRBV7-6; 9 nucleotides align to TRBD1. Germline V gene data show CDR1 as SGHVS and CDR2 as FNYEAQ. The CDR3 sequence is 19 residues long. V lost 2 bases, J lost 0 bases, and 13 bases stayed unmatched. The CDR3: CASSLIIAWTGAVNTEAFF. In DNA form, the CDR3 reads TGTGCCAGCAGCTTAATTATTGCGTGGACAGGGGCGGTGAACACTGAAGCTTTCTTT.

The rearrangement uses TRBV5-6 and TRBJ1-3, with 9 positions matching TRBD1. J gave up 2 bases and V 1 base, and 1 base lay outside the gene matches. The germline V gene encodes CDR1 SGHDT and CDR2 YYEEEE. The CDR3 sequence is 15 residues long. CDR3 DNA: TGTGCCAGCAGCTTGTACAGGGGGCCTGGAAACACCATATATTTT. Translation: CASSLYRGPGNTIYF.

CDR3 sequence reads: CASSPTTGQANYGYTF. The CDR3 DNA sequence: TGTGCCAGCAGCCCCACCACGGGACAGGCGAACTATGGCTACACCTTC. The J gene is TRBJ1-2, the V gene TRBV9; 8 nucleotides line up with TRBD1. The germline V gene has CDR1 SGDLS and CDR2 YYNGEE. Germline trimming cut 4 bases from V and 2 bases from J; bases unmatched to any gene: 10. This CDR3 comprises 16 residues.

The chain recombines TRBV30 with TRBJ2-7; D not certain. Trimming took off 7 bases at V and 3 bases at J, with 16 bases between the two ends. The CDR3 sequence is 13 residues long. Per germline, CDR1 GTSNPN and CDR2 SVGIG (reference sequence). The chain's CDR3 is CASSKVPHYEQYF. CDR3 coding DNA: TGTGCCTCATCCAAAGTCCCACACTACGAGCAGTACTTC.

The chain recombines TRBV30 with TRBJ2-5; 8 bases align to TRBD1. Looked up from germline, CDR1 is GTSNPN and CDR2 is SVGIG (reference sequence). The CDR3 consists of 13 residues. Trimming at V came to 4 bases and at J to 9 bases, leaving 10 bases not matched to a gene. CDR3 DNA sequence: TGTGCCTGGACCGGACAGGGTTCCACGGCCCAGTACTTC. It is translated as CAWTGQGSTAQYF.